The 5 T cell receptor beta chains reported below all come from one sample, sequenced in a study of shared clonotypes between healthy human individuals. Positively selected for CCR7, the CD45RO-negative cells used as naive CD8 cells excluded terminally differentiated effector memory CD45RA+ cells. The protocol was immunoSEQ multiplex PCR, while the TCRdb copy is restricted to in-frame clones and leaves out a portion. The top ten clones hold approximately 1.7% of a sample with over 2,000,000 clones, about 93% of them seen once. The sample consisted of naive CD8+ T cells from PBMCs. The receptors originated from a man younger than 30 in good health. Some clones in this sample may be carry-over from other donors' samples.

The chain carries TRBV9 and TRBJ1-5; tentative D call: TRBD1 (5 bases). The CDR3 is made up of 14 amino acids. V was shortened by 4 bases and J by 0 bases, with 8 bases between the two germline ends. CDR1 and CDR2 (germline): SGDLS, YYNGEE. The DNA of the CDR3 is TGTGCCAGCAGCATGGGGGATAGCAATCAGCCCCAGCATTTT. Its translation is CASSMGDSNQPQHF.

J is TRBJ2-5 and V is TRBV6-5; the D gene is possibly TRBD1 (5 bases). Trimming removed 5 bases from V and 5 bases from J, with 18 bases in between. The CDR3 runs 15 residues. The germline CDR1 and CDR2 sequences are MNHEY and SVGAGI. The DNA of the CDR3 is TGTGCCAGCAGTCCCATGGGCACAGGATGGGAGACCCAGTACTTC. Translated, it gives CASSPMGTGWETQYF.

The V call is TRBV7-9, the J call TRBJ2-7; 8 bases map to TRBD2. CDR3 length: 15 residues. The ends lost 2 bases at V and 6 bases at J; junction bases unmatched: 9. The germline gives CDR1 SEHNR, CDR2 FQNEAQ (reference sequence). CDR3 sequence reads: CASSLPLAGGIEQYF. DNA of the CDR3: TGTGCCAGCAGCTTACCCCTAGCGGGTGGGATCGAGCAGTACTTC. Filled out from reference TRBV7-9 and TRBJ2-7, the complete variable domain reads DTGVSQNPRHKITKRGQNVTFRCDPISEHNRLYWYRQTLGQGPEFLTYFQNEAQLEKSRLLSDRFSAERPKGSFSTLEIQRTEQGDSAMYLCASSLPLAGGIEQYFGPGTRLTVT.

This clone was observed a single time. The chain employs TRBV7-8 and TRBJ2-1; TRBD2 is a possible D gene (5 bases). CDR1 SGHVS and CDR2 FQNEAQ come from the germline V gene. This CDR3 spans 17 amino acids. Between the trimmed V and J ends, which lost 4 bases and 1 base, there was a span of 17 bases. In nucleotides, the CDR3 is TGTGCCAGCAGCTCCCCCGAGGGCCCCTTTTCCTACAATGAGCAGTTCTTC. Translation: CASSSPEGPFSYNEQFF.

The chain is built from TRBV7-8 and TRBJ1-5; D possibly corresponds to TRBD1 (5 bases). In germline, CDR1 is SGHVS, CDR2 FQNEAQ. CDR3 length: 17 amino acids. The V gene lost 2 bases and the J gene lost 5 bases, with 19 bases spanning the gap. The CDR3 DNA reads TGTGCCAGCAGCTTACTAGGGGAGGCCGCGAGGGATCAGCCCCAGCATTTT. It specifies CASSLLGEAARDQPQHF.